The 13 T cell receptor beta chains presented below share a single source sample, sequenced in a study of blood T cell repertoires in COVID-19. Only in-frame clones appear in the TCRdb table, and some are missing; sequencing was by immunoSEQ multiplex PCR. The profile shows more than 65,000 clones, 82% of them singletons. The material sequenced was peripheral blood. The origin of the receptors is an elderly woman with acute or convalescent COVID-19.

This clone appeared once. The chain recombines TRBV29-1 with TRBJ2-2; D gene ambiguous. The ends were cut back, 4 bases at V and 6 bases at J, with 9 bases in the middle. The germline gives CDR1 SQVTM, CDR2 ANQGSEA. The CDR3 is made up of 12 amino acids. In nucleotides, the CDR3 is TGCAGCGTTGCCCATCCGGCCGGGGAGCTGTTTTTT. Residues: CSVAHPAGELFF.

This chain links TRBV7-2 with TRBJ1-3; D remains unclear. CDR1 is SGHTA, CDR2 FQGNSA, per germline. CDR3 length: 16 residues. Trimming shortened V by 7 bases and J by 0 bases, and 16 bases separated the two germline ends. The CDR3, as DNA: TGTGCCAGCACCCAGGCGAACCGGAACTCTGGAAACACCATATATTTT. It yields the protein CASTQANRNSGNTIYF.

This chain connects TRBV3-1 (or the pseudogene TRBV3-2) to TRBJ1-3, with a possible D match to TRBD1 (6 bases). The CDR3 sequence is 18 residues long. The V gene's germline CDR1 is LGHDT and CDR2 YNNKEL (reference sequence). The germline V and J ends were trimmed by 4 bases and 0 bases, with 19 bases remaining between them. The CDR3 DNA reads as TGTGCCAGCAGCCTCTTGACAGGACCTTTTGGCTCTGGAAACACCATATATTTT. This encodes CASSLLTGPFGSGNTIYF.

V is TRBV9 and J is TRBJ2-7, with TRBD2 matching 7 bases. Losses at the gene ends were 0 bases for V and 2 bases for J; bases not matched to a gene: 11. CDR1 SGDLS and CDR2 YYNGEE come from the germline V gene. This CDR3 spans 17 amino acids. This CDR3 is CASSVAGGSTSAYEQYF. Here the CDR3 DNA reads TGTGCCAGCAGCGTAGCGGGGGGTAGTACGTCGGCCTACGAGCAGTACTTC.

This clone was observed a few times. This chain links TRBV7-9 with TRBJ2-2; the D gene is possibly TRBD1 (5 bases). The CDR3 runs 14 residues. Trimming cost V 0 bases and J 4 bases, with 6 bases left between them. Germline V lookup: CDR1 SEHNR, CDR2 FQNEAQ (reference sequence). The CDR3 bases are TGTGCCAGCAGCTTAGCAGGGGCCACCGGGGAGCTGTTTTTT. Translation: CASSLAGATGELFF.

The chain joins TRBV7-8 to TRBJ1-1; D is uncertain. The CDR3 is 14 residues long. In germline, CDR1 is SGHVS, CDR2 FQNEAQ. Trimming pared 5 bases from V and 0 bases from J, leaving 10 bases between. The CDR3 DNA follows: TGTGCCAGCAGCCCCCTCAGGTTGAACACTGAAGCTTTCTTT. This sequence encodes CASSPLRLNTEAFF.

V gene TRBV28 combines with J gene TRBJ2-3, with a possible D match to TRBD2 (6 bases). The germline V gene has CDR1 MDHEN and CDR2 SYDVKM. Trimming stripped 3 bases from V and 0 bases from J, with 10 bases between. The CDR3 covers 15 residues. The CDR3 DNA is TGTGCCAGCAGTTTCGGAGGGGTGAGCACAGATACGCAGTATTTT. It specifies CASSFGGVSTDTQYF.

The V and J genes are TRBV6-5 and TRBJ2-5; perhaps TRBD1 as D (5 bases). The V gene's germline CDR1 is MNHEY and CDR2 SVGAGI. The CDR3 is made up of 14 amino acids. Trimming took 4 bases from V and 1 from J, leaving 10 bases between them. The DNA of the CDR3 is TGTGCCAGCAGTTCTCGACAGATCCAAGAGACCCAGTACTTC. Amino acid sequence: CASSSRQIQETQYF.

The chain joins TRBV29-1 to TRBJ2-1; D perhaps matches TRBD2 (5 bases). The germline CDR1 and CDR2 sequences are SQVTM and ANQGSEA. Trimming took 7 bases from V and 4 from J, leaving 17 bases between them. The CDR3 length is 14 residues. CDR3 nucleotides: TGCAGCGGCCGCCCCGGGGATCGTTACAATGAGCAGTTCTTC. It yields the protein CSGRPGDRYNEQFF.

This sequence joins TRBV4-1 and TRBJ1-5; the D gene is possibly TRBD1 (5 bases). Trimming left V 1 base short and J 5 bases short, with 12 bases between. The CDR3 totals 15 residues. Germline V gene lookup returns CDR1 MGHRA and CDR2 YSYEKL. This CDR3 reads CASSQVAGGDQPQHF. The DNA of the CDR3 is TGCGCCAGCAGCCAAGTCGCAGGAGGGGATCAGCCCCAGCATTTT.

DNA of the CDR3: TGTGCCAGCAGCGTAGAACTTTGGGGGTTGACTAGCGGGAGGAATGAGCAGTTCTTC. Protein: CASSVELWGLTSGRNEQFF. The chain combines TRBV9 with TRBJ2-1, with TRBD2 identical over 13 bases. V lost 0 bases to trimming and J lost 7 bases; unmatched junction nucleotides: 13. Germline V CDR1 and CDR2: SGDLS, YYNGEE. There are 19 residues in the CDR3. Together with reference TRBV9 and TRBJ2-1, the CDR3 gives the full variable domain: DSGVTQTPKHLITATGQRVTLRCSPRSGDLSVYWYQQSLDQGLQFLIQYYNGEERAKGNILERFSAQQFPDLHSELNLSSLELGDSALYFCASSVELWGLTSGRNEQFFGPGTRLTVL.

This CDR3 is CASSEALQASNEKLFF. The CDR3, as DNA: TGTGCCAGCAGTGAAGCGCTTCAGGCATCTAATGAAAAACTGTTTTTT. The chain joins TRBV2 to TRBJ1-4, with unresolved D. This CDR3 region has 16 residues. The germline V and J ends were trimmed by 0 bases and 3 bases, with 11 bases remaining between them. Germline V gene lookup returns CDR1 SNHLY and CDR2 FYNNEI.

This clone was picked up a small number of times. The rearrangement uses TRBV19 and TRBJ2-2; a possible D gene is TRBD2 (5 bases). V lost 6 bases to trimming and J lost 3 bases, with 5 bases between them. The V gene's germline CDR1 is LNHDA and CDR2 SQIVND (reference sequence). The CDR3 covers 12 residues. The chain's CDR3 is CASRRDTGELFF. The CDR3 bases are TGTGCCAGTAGGAGGGACACCGGGGAGCTGTTTTTT.